The sequence of this T cell receptor beta chain was determined in a study of cytomegalovirus exposure and HLA in healthy donors. For this clone: What it binds is not known.

CDR1 is MRHNA, CDR2 SNTAGT, per germline. The CDR3 extends over 15 amino acids. Deletions cut 8 bases from V and 7 bases from J, with 18 bases between. Study outcomes and limitations: Cytomegalovirus-associated TCR beta chains were listed, numbering some 180. Some highly shared sequence variants likely arose as a pipeline artifact. Because they were indistinguishable, some V segments, including TRBV6-2 and TRBV6-3, were excluded.

It was with 60 Vbeta and 13 Jbeta primers that the PCR ran. Per the study methods: Later work found approximately 87 million unique TCR beta chains, with some 11 million shared. Profiling relied on immunoSEQ multiplex PCR, and the TCRdb table lists in-frame clones only, not all of them. Clone size and V and J calls were adopted from that table, with D and trimming inferred from the DNA. The table records some 98,000 clones, over 60% of them present only once. The source of this sequence is a human donor in good health. The V gene is TRBV6-4, the J gene TRBJ1-6; TRBD1 might be the D (6 bases). Sequenced: PBMCs. The CDR3 loop is CASRTQGMGNSPLHF. The CDR3 DNA sequence: TGTGCCAGCCGCACCCAGGGGATGGGGAATTCACCCCTCCACTTT.